Below, 22 T cell receptor beta chains from the same sample are listed, as sequenced in a study of blood T cells in healthy people across ages (dated by TCRdb to between 2014 and 2017). The library came from 5' RACE. Sequencing was performed on an Illumina HiSeq 2500. The second PCR ran for roughly 7 to 11 cycles and used a J-beta primer mix along with a sample-barcoded 5' primer. Using fastp trimming at Q25 and MiXCR clonotype assembly, TCRdb reanalyzed the public sequencing data and kept in-frame beta chains. Every CDR3 protein is listed once, alongside the most common genes and DNA of its rows. The sample table records around 970,000 distinct CDR3 sequences; 51% of these occur just once. Around a fifth of the sample belongs to the ten largest clones. The sequenced sample consisted of blood. All receptors come from a woman aged 55-70 years in good health.

Here the CDR3 reads CASSNRQGRADTQYF. The CDR3, as DNA: TGTGCCAGCAGTAACAGACAGGGGCGGGCAGATACGCAGTATTTT. The chain uses TRBV6-5 and TRBJ2-3; TRBD1 aligns across 8 bases. The V gene's germline CDR1 is MNHEY and CDR2 SVGAGI. The CDR3 runs 15 residues. V was pared by 5 bases and J by 4 bases, with 8 bases of the junction left unmatched.

The CDR3 region is CASRLTRQGLRANVLTF. The CDR3 DNA reads TGTGCCAGCAGACTTACCAGACAGGGCTTAAGGGCCAACGTCCTGACTTTC. This sequence joins TRBV2 and TRBJ2-6; 7 nucleotides match TRBD1. The CDR3 has 17 amino acids. Germline V gene data show CDR1 as SNHLY and CDR2 as FYNNEI. The V segment lost 6 bases and the J segment 5 bases; nucleotides outside the gene matches: 13.

This clonotype was detected many times. This rearrangement joins TRBV24-1 to TRBJ2-5; 8 bases map to TRBD2. The CDR3 contains 18 residues. Germline CDR1 and CDR2: KGHDR and SFDVKD. J gave up 3 bases and V 8 bases, and 19 bases lay outside the gene matches. CDR3 DNA sequence: TGTGCCACCAACCCGTGCCTGACTAGCGAGGTCCGTGAAGAGACCCAGTACTTC. The encoded protein is CATNPCLTSEVREETQYF.

This clonotype was detected ten times or more. The rearrangement joins TRBV29-1 to TRBJ2-5; 11 bases are a match to TRBD2. Germline trimming cut 6 bases from V and 1 base from J; bases unmatched to any gene: 7. The CDR3 sequence is 15 residues long. Per germline, CDR1 SQVTM and CDR2 ANQGSEA. The CDR3 region has the DNA TGCAGCGTCGCGCGGACTAGCGGGCTCCAAGAGACCCAGTACTTC. It is translated as CSVARTSGLQETQYF.

In its sample, this clonotype was seen a few times. J is TRBJ2-7 and V is TRBV6-6; 10 bases align to TRBD2. Germline lookup yields CDR1 MNHNY and CDR2 SVGAGI (reference sequence). Losses at the gene ends were 9 bases for V and 3 bases for J; bases not matched to a gene: 8. This CDR3 has 14 amino acids. The CDR3 loop is CASSSGRPSYEQYF. The CDR3 nucleotides read TGTGCCAGTAGTAGCGGGAGGCCTAGCTACGAGCAGTACTTC.

This CDR3 reads CASSQEGDSNEKLFF. DNA for the CDR3: TGTGCCAGCAGCCAAGAGGGGGATTCTAATGAAAAACTGTTTTTT. The V and J genes are TRBV3-1 and TRBJ1-4; a weak D match, TRBD1 (5 bases). Germline V gene data show CDR1 as LGHDT and CDR2 as YNNKEL (reference sequence). This CDR3 contains 15 residues. Trimming took 0 bases from V and 3 from J, leaving 8 bases between them.

Only one count was recorded for this clonotype. The chain couples TRBV7-2 to TRBJ2-3; D is unresolved. Germline V gene data show CDR1 as SGHTA and CDR2 as FQGNSA. Trimming took off 5 bases at V and 0 bases at J, with 12 bases between the two ends. This CDR3 contains 15 residues. The CDR3 spells CASSLVGMSTDTQYF. In nucleotides, the CDR3 is TGTGCCAGCAGCCTGGTTGGTATGAGCACAGATACGCAGTATTTT.

The J gene is TRBJ2-2, the V gene TRBV28; TRBD1 agrees at 9 bases. With V trimmed by 6 bases and J by 4 bases, 6 bases remained unmatched. The length of the CDR3 is 15 residues. Germline V CDR1 and CDR2: MDHEN, SYDVKM. For the CDR3, the DNA is TGTGCCAGCAGGCCACAGGGGGCGGGCACCGGGGAGCTGTTTTTT. This codes for CASRPQGAGTGELFF.

The sample holds a few counts of this clonotype. The chain uses TRBV2 and TRBJ1-4, with 8 bases matching TRBD1. Germline lookup yields CDR1 SNHLY and CDR2 FYNNEI. V trimming: 6 bases; J trimming: 7 bases; junction bases outside the gene matches: 4. The CDR3 length is 13 residues. The CDR3: CASRETGAEKLFF. Written as DNA, the CDR3 is TGTGCCAGCAGAGAGACAGGGGCTGAAAAACTGTTTTTT.

The rearrangement uses TRBV30 and TRBJ2-1, with D possibly TRBD2 on 6 matching bases. The CDR3 is 15 residues long. V lost 2 bases to trimming and J lost 7 bases, with 18 bases between them. Germline V gene lookup returns CDR1 GTSNPN and CDR2 SVGIG (reference sequence). The CDR3 coding sequence is TGTGCCTGGAGTCGGGGACTCCCGGGTAGAAATGAGCAGTTCTTC. Translation gives CAWSRGLPGRNEQFF.

The chain employs TRBV4-3 and TRBJ2-5; D tentatively reads TRBD1 or TRBD2 (6 bases each). The CDR3 sequence is 16 residues long. Germline lookup yields CDR1 LGHNA and CDR2 YSLEER. Trimming pared 7 bases from V and 2 bases from J, leaving 20 bases between. DNA of the CDR3: TGCGCCAGCACACCGTCTCGGGGGCGGGGACAAGAGACCCAGTACTTC. It is translated as CASTPSRGRGQETQYF.

The genes are TRBV12-3 or TRBV12-4 and TRBJ1-2, with D possibly matching TRBD1 (6 bases). The CDR3 consists of 12 residues. Trimming cost V 7 bases and J 5 bases, with 11 bases left between them. The CDR3 is CASTAGTYGYTF. The DNA for the CDR3 is TGTGCCAGCACCGCGGGGACATATGGCTACACCTTC.

This chain joins TRBV4-2 and TRBJ2-5; TRBD2 agrees at 7 bases. Germline V gene lookup returns CDR1 LGHNA and CDR2 YNFKEQ. V lost 5 bases to trimming and J lost 1 base; unmatched junction nucleotides: 10. This CDR3 is built from 16 residues. The CDR3 DNA sequence: TGTGCCAGCAGCAAAGTATCTAGCGGTACCCAAGAGACCCAGTACTTC. It encodes CASSKVSSGTQETQYF.

The rearrangement links TRBV20-1 to TRBJ2-1; weak D call: TRBD2 (6 bases). The CDR3 length is 14 residues. The germline gives CDR1 DFQATT, CDR2 SNEGSKA (reference sequence). CDR3 bases: TGCAGCGCACACAGGAGGGACTTTAACAATGAGCAGTTCTTC. Protein product: CSAHRRDFNNEQFF.

This chain joins TRBV18 and TRBJ1-1; 8 bases match TRBD1. The CDR3 totals 13 residues. J lost 6 bases, V lost 3 bases, and 3 bases had no gene match. CDR1 is KGHSH, CDR2 LQKENI, per germline. In DNA form, the CDR3 reads TGTGCCAGCTCACCGGTGGGACAGGCTGAAGCTTTCTTT. Its protein product is CASSPVGQAEAFF.

This chain's CDR3 is CASSPDTGLRRADTQYF. CDR3 DNA sequence: TGTGCCAGCAGCCCAGACACCGGCCTACGCAGGGCAGATACGCAGTATTTT. This chain links TRBV6-1 with TRBJ2-3; TRBD1 is a possible D gene (5 bases). Germline assignment: CDR1 MNHNS and CDR2 SASEGT. The CDR3 is 17 residues long. V was trimmed by 6 bases and J by 4 bases, leaving 23 bases between them.

The rearrangement uses TRBV7-9 and TRBJ2-5; 10 bases align to TRBD2. The last part of the DNA fits TRBJ2-7 better; the J call may be wrong. Germline CDR1 is SEHNR and CDR2 is FQNEAQ (reference sequence). The length of the CDR3 is 15 residues. CDR3 sequence reads: CASSFQREGYHEQYF. The DNA of the CDR3 is TGTGCCAGCAGCTTTCAGCGGGAGGGGTACCACGAGCAGTACTTC.

The chain joins TRBV7-2 to TRBJ2-7, with TRBD1 as a possible D gene (6 bases). The germline V gene encodes CDR1 SGHTA and CDR2 FQGNSA. With 2 bases removed from V and 0 bases from J, the gap between germline ends came to 23 bases. The CDR3 extends over 19 amino acids. The CDR3 sequence is CASSLIGGLLGRSSYEQYF. CDR3 bases: TGTGCCAGCAGCTTAATAGGGGGTTTATTGGGCAGGAGCTCCTACGAGCAGTACTTC.

The J gene is TRBJ2-1, the V gene TRBV5-1; perhaps TRBD2 as D (6 bases). Germline V gene sequence: CDR1 SGHRS, CDR2 YFSETQ. CDR3 size: 12 residues. V was cut by 0 bases and J by 10 bases, with 8 bases left in between. As DNA, the CDR3 is TGCGCCAGCAGCTTGGCCCTAGCGGAGCAGTTCTTC. Its translation: CASSLALAEQFF.

This clonotype showed up just a few times. The V and J genes are TRBV27 and TRBJ2-5; 7 bases are a match to TRBD1. This CDR3 spans 14 amino acids. J was trimmed by 4 bases and V by 4 bases; bases with no gene match: 6. Germline V lookup: CDR1 MNHEY, CDR2 SMNVEV (reference sequence). The CDR3 coding sequence is TGTGCCAGCAGTTATGCGACAGGGAGAGAGACCCAGTACTTC. Translating it yields CASSYATGRETQYF.

The chain links TRBV12-3 or TRBV12-4 to TRBJ1-1, with 8 positions matching TRBD1. CDR3 size: 16 residues. Trimming at V came to 3 bases and at J to 4 bases, leaving 10 bases not matched to a gene. The CDR3 coding sequence is TGTGCCAGCAGTTTTTATTCTGGCAGGGGGCCCACTGAAGCTTTCTTT. Residues: CASSFYSGRGPTEAFF.

V gene TRBV7-8 combines with J gene TRBJ2-7, with TRBD1 identical over 7 bases. The ends lost 3 bases at V and 7 bases at J; junction bases unmatched: 15. This CDR3 comprises 16 residues. The germline gives CDR1 SGHVS, CDR2 FQNEAQ. The chain's CDR3 is CASSLTGFGTPMEQYF. CDR3 DNA sequence: TGTGCCAGCAGCTTGACAGGGTTTGGGACGCCAATGGAGCAGTACTTC.